What follows are 30 T cell receptor beta chains derived from one specimen sequenced in a study of blood T cell repertoires in COVID-19. TCRdb keeps only in-frame clones here, not all; method: immunoSEQ multiplex PCR. The sample shows fewer than 200,000 clones, around 86% of them seen only once. Sequencing input: peripheral blood. The source of these receptors is a woman in her seventies with COVID-19, enrolled during active disease.

This clone showed up just a few times. The V gene is TRBV7-9, the J gene TRBJ2-7; no reliable D call. Trimming pared 3 bases from V and 2 bases from J, leaving 14 bases between. Germline CDR1 is SEHNR and CDR2 is FQNEAQ (reference sequence). This CDR3 comprises 15 residues. For the CDR3, the DNA is TGTGCCAGCAGCTTCATAGAGCGCCCCCCCTACGAGCAGTACTTC. As protein: CASSFIERPPYEQYF.

The V call is TRBV3-1 (or the pseudogene TRBV3-2), the J call TRBJ2-6, with D perhaps TRBD2 (6 bases). V lost 3 bases and J 2 bases, leaving 11 bases between the germline ends. Germline CDR1 reads LGHDT; CDR2 reads YNNKEL (reference sequence). The CDR3 is 16 residues long. In nucleotides, the CDR3 is TGTGCCAGCAGCCATAAACTAGCAGCTGGGGCCAACGTCCTGACTTTC. Translation: CASSHKLAAGANVLTF.

This clone was seen once. The rearrangement uses TRBV18 and TRBJ1-1; perhaps TRBD1 as D (5 bases). This CDR3 contains 15 residues. Per the germline V gene, CDR1 is KGHSH and CDR2 is LQKENI. V was shortened by 3 bases and J by 1 base, with 12 bases between the two germline ends. CDR3: CASSPLGRGNTEAFF. In DNA form, the CDR3 reads TGTGCCAGCTCACCTTTGGGAAGGGGGAACACTGAAGCTTTCTTT.

The genes are TRBV29-1 and TRBJ1-2, with 12 nucleotides matching TRBD1. Per the germline V gene, CDR1 is SQVTM and CDR2 is ANQGSEA. The CDR3 consists of 15 residues. J was trimmed by 2 bases and V by 1 base; bases with no gene match: 2. CDR3 in DNA: TGCAGCGTTGAAGGGGACAGGGGGCAAAACTATGGCTACACCTTC. Protein product: CSVEGDRGQNYGYTF.

This clone has more than one count but fewer than ten. The rearrangement joins TRBV19 to TRBJ1-5, with D unclear. V dropped 6 bases and J dropped 1 base, with 7 bases sitting between them. Germline V lookup: CDR1 LNHDA, CDR2 SQIVND (reference sequence). The CDR3 is made up of 13 amino acids. CDR3 loop: CASRLRSNQPQHF. The CDR3 DNA reads as TGTGCCAGTAGGCTGCGGAGCAATCAGCCCCAGCATTTT.

The V gene is TRBV3-1 (or the pseudogene TRBV3-2), the J gene TRBJ1-1; D is possibly TRBD1 (6 bases). Trimming removed 0 bases from V and 11 bases from J, with 16 bases in between. Per the germline V gene, CDR1 is LGHDT and CDR2 is YNNKEL (reference sequence). This CDR3 is 14 amino acids long. In nucleotides, the CDR3 is TGTGCCAGCAGCCAAGATCCAACAGGGCCCTCGGCTTTCTTT. Its protein is CASSQDPTGPSAFF.

The V gene is TRBV5-6, the J gene TRBJ2-3, with D perhaps matching TRBD1 (6 bases). Germline loops: CDR1 SGHDT, CDR2 YYEEEE. The CDR3 covers 13 residues. V was clipped by 9 bases and J by 3 bases, with 14 bases between them. The CDR3, as DNA: TGTGCCACCACTCCAACAGGGACAGATACGCAGTATTTT. The encoded protein is CATTPTGTDTQYF.

The CDR3 DNA reads TGTGCCAGCAGCTTTCGTACCGGGGGGACCCAGTACTTC. Protein sequence: CASSFRTGGTQYF. The chain couples TRBV7-2 to TRBJ2-5; perhaps TRBD2 as D (6 bases). The CDR3 is 13 amino acids. The ends were cut back, 3 bases at V and 7 bases at J, with 12 bases in the middle. Germline CDR1 is SGHTA and CDR2 is FQGNSA.

The rearrangement joins TRBV2 to TRBJ1-1, with TRBD1 identical over 9 bases. V shed 5 bases and J 5 bases; nucleotides not matched to a gene: 3. This CDR3 has 13 amino acids. Germline V gene lookup returns CDR1 SNHLY and CDR2 FYNNEI. The CDR3: CASSLDRGTEAFF. The CDR3 region has the DNA TGTGCCAGCAGTCTTGACAGGGGGACTGAAGCTTTCTTT.

This sequence joins TRBV6-2 or TRBV6-3 and TRBJ2-7, with a tentative D call TRBD2 (5 bases). V was clipped by 1 base and J by 3 bases, with 10 bases between them. The CDR3 is made up of 14 amino acids. CDR1 and CDR2 (germline): MNHEY, SVGEGT. The DNA for the CDR3 is TGTGCCAGCAGTTACTGGAGGAAACTCTACGAGCAGTACTTC. Protein product: CASSYWRKLYEQYF.

The rearrangement joins TRBV6-5 to TRBJ1-5; perhaps TRBD1 as D (5 bases). The V gene's germline CDR1 is MNHEY and CDR2 SVGAGI. The V end was cut by 7 bases, the J end by 3 bases, with 10 bases between. The CDR3 spans 13 residues. The CDR3 coding sequence is TGTGCCAGCACCTCGGGGGACAATCAGCCCCAGCATTTT. Translated, it gives CASTSGDNQPQHF.

This chain joins TRBV19 and TRBJ2-1; maybe TRBD2 (6 bases). V lost 5 bases and J 5 bases, leaving 16 bases between the germline ends. CDR1 and CDR2 from the germline V gene are LNHDA and SQIVND (reference sequence). The CDR3 covers 15 residues. The CDR3 reads CASSPNGTPNNEQFF. The CDR3 coding sequence is TGTGCCAGTAGTCCCAACGGGACTCCGAACAATGAGCAGTTCTTC.

The gene calls are TRBV18 and TRBJ2-7; the match to TRBD1 covers 8 bases. The CDR3 runs to 15 residues. In germline, CDR1 is KGHSH, CDR2 LQKENI. Trimming removed 2 bases from V and 6 bases from J; junction bases left unmatched: 9. As DNA, the CDR3 is TGTGCCAGCTCACCAATGGGTGGACAGGGTAGCGAGCAGTACTTC. This gives the protein CASSPMGGQGSEQYF.

The V call is TRBV6-5, the J call TRBJ2-7, with D hard to call. V was shortened by 9 bases and J by 0 bases, with 9 bases between the two germline ends. CDR3 length: 12 amino acids. Germline V lookup: CDR1 MNHEY, CDR2 SVGAGI. As DNA, the CDR3 is TGTGCCAGTTTTACCAGCTCCTACGAGCAGTACTTC. Its translation is CASFTSSYEQYF.

V is TRBV28 and J is TRBJ2-7, with 8 bases lining up with TRBD1. The CDR3 totals 16 residues. V shed 5 bases and J 4 bases; nucleotides not matched to a gene: 13. Per the germline V gene, CDR1 is MDHEN and CDR2 is SYDVKM. The CDR3 nucleotides are TGTGCCAGCAGTCCCAGGGGGCGTGGTACGGGGTACGAGCAGTACTTC. Residues: CASSPRGRGTGYEQYF.

This chain links TRBV5-1 with TRBJ2-5, with 7 nucleotides matching TRBD2. The CDR3 totals 17 residues. The V and J ends lost 0 bases and 4 bases, in that order; junction bases with no gene match: 12. Germline V gene data show CDR1 as SGHRS and CDR2 as YFSETQ. The CDR3 here is CASSLAGSGTSGETQYF. CDR3 in DNA: TGCGCCAGCAGCTTGGCAGGGAGCGGGACTTCGGGAGAGACCCAGTACTTC.

The count of this clone is one. This chain connects TRBV10-3 to TRBJ2-3; 10 positions agree with TRBD2. This CDR3 region has 14 residues. Germline lookup yields CDR1 ENHRY and CDR2 SYGVKD. With 6 bases clipped from V and 4 bases from J, the junction kept 4 bases outside the gene matches. The CDR3 DNA is TGTGCCATCAGCGGGGGACTAGCGCCAGATACGCAGTATTTT. Translation: CAISGGLAPDTQYF.

The V call is TRBV5-1, the J call TRBJ2-7, with 8 bases aligning to TRBD2. V shed 0 bases, J shed 2 bases, and the junction held 4 bases outside the gene matches. From germline, CDR1 is SGHRS and CDR2 YFSETQ. The CDR3 has 15 residues. This CDR3 is CASSLVIAGTYEQYF. CDR3 coding DNA: TGCGCCAGCAGCTTGGTGATAGCGGGGACCTACGAGCAGTACTTC.

The rearrangement uses TRBV9 and TRBJ2-1; 8 bases agree with TRBD2. Trimming cost V 1 base and J 7 bases; bases outside gene matches: 4. The CDR3 has 14 residues. Per germline, CDR1 SGDLS and CDR2 YYNGEE. The CDR3 here is CASSVQLAVNEQFF. DNA for the CDR3: TGTGCCAGCAGCGTACAACTAGCGGTTAATGAGCAGTTCTTC.

The chain couples TRBV6-5 to TRBJ2-5, with no clear D. Germline values: CDR1 MNHEY, CDR2 SVGAGI. This CDR3 region has 15 residues. V was trimmed by 2 bases and J by 2 bases, leaving 12 bases between them. The CDR3, as DNA: TGTGCCAGCAGTTACGGCGCGGTACAACAAGAGACCCAGTACTTC. Translating gives CASSYGAVQQETQYF.

There are a few counts of this clone. J is TRBJ1-2 and V is TRBV7-2, with a tentative D call TRBD1 (5 bases). V gave up 3 bases and J gave up 1 base, with 6 bases separating them. The germline CDR1 and CDR2 sequences are SGHTA and FQGNSA. There are 13 residues in the CDR3. The chain's CDR3 is CASSLTVNYGYTF. Here the CDR3 DNA reads TGTGCCAGCAGCTTGACAGTTAACTATGGCTACACCTTC.

The chain has TRBV28 and TRBJ2-1; 10 positions agree with TRBD2. CDR3 length: 20 residues. The germline V gene has CDR1 MDHEN and CDR2 SYDVKM. Losses at the gene ends were 2 bases for V and 3 bases for J; bases not matched to a gene: 16. CDR3 nucleotides: TGTGCCAGCAGTTTACCCTGGACTAGCGGAAAGACGGTTTTCTACAATGAGCAGTTCTTC. This codes for CASSLPWTSGKTVFYNEQFF.

The chain combines TRBV6-5 with TRBJ2-1; TRBD2 matches 8 bases. CDR3 size: 16 residues. After removal of 4 bases from V and 7 bases from J, the junction contained 12 bases not matched to a gene. CDR1 and CDR2 from the germline V gene are MNHEY and SVGAGI. The CDR3 spells CASSSREAGGWNEQFF. The CDR3 region has the DNA TGTGCCAGCAGTTCCAGGGAGGCGGGAGGCTGGAATGAGCAGTTCTTC.

The chain has TRBV6-1 and TRBJ1-1; D gene unclear. The CDR3 is 16 amino acids. Germline V gene sequence: CDR1 MNHNS, CDR2 SASEGT. The ends were cut back, 0 bases at V and 1 base at J, with 12 bases in the middle. The CDR3 sequence is CASSEARGGWNTEAFF. For the CDR3, the DNA is TGTGCCAGCAGTGAAGCGCGTGGAGGGTGGAACACTGAAGCTTTCTTT.

The chain combines TRBV27 with TRBJ2-5; D is possibly TRBD1 (5 bases). The germline V gene encodes CDR1 MNHEY and CDR2 SMNVEV (reference sequence). The CDR3 spans 13 residues. Trimming shortened V by 6 bases and J by 2 bases, and 10 bases separated the two germline ends. CDR3 bases: TGTGCCAGCAGGACAGCAAGACAAGAGACCCAGTACTTC. It codes for CASRTARQETQYF.

The chain links TRBV27 to TRBJ2-5; 12 bases fit TRBD2. In germline, CDR1 is MNHEY, CDR2 SMNVEV (reference sequence). With 4 bases clipped from V and 5 bases from J, the junction kept 17 bases outside the gene matches. The CDR3 consists of 19 residues. CDR3 in DNA: TGTGCCAGCAGTTCCCTTCGGACTAGCGGGGTAACGGGACGGGAGACCCAGTACTTC. Protein sequence: CASSSLRTSGVTGRETQYF.

The chain couples TRBV15 to TRBJ2-7; D is perhaps TRBD2 (5 bases). Deletions cut 1 base from V and 1 base from J, with 11 bases between. Germline CDR1 LNHNV, CDR2 YYDKDF (reference sequence). The CDR3 runs to 15 residues. CDR3 nucleotides: TGTGCCACCAGCAGAGTAGGGAGTCTTTCCTACGAGCAGTACTTC. This translates into CATSRVGSLSYEQYF. The whole variable domain, remainder taken from reference TRBV15 and TRBJ2-7, is DAMVIQNPRYQVTQFGKPVTLSCSQTLNHNVMYWYQQKSSQAPKLLFHYYDKDFNNEADTPDNFQSRRPNTSFCFLDIRSPGLGDTAMYLCATSRVGSLSYEQYFGPGTRLTVT.

The rearrangement uses TRBV5-8 and TRBJ1-1; TRBD1 might be the D (5 bases). Trimming took 2 bases from V and 1 from J, leaving 12 bases between them. Germline-derived CDR1 and CDR2 are SGHTS and YDEGEE. There are 15 residues in the CDR3. The chain's CDR3 is CASSFGQGRNTEAFF. CDR3 nucleotides: TGTGCCAGCAGCTTTGGTCAGGGCAGGAACACTGAAGCTTTCTTT.

The CDR3 reads CASSQHRGDNQPQHF. DNA for the CDR3: TGTGCCAGCAGCCAACACAGGGGCGACAATCAGCCCCAGCATTTT. The chain links TRBV3-1 (or the pseudogene TRBV3-2) to TRBJ1-5, with TRBD1 matching over 7 bases. V was clipped by 2 bases and J by 3 bases; unmatched bases: 4. Germline lookup yields CDR1 LGHDT and CDR2 YNNKEL (reference sequence). The CDR3 spans 15 residues.

This chain uses TRBV20-1 with TRBJ2-7; 10 positions agree with TRBD2. There are 14 residues in the CDR3. Trimming cost V 6 bases and J 7 bases; bases outside gene matches: 12. CDR1 and CDR2 (germline): DFQATT, SNEGSKA (reference sequence). The CDR3 loop reads CSASKPSGSGEQYF. CDR3 sequence (DNA): TGCAGTGCAAGTAAGCCTAGCGGGAGTGGTGAGCAGTACTTC.